This T cell receptor (beta chain) was observed in a study of blood T cell repertoires in COVID-19. On the study more broadly: PBMCs, B-cell-depleted T cells, or T cells provided the cDNA or gDNA that made up the material.

Original processing notes: Reference gene primers were amplified, and this amplification served to estimate nucleated cell counts. Clones were sequenced by immunoSEQ multiplex PCR, and TCRdb holds only the in-frame ones, with some missing. That table supplies the V and J calls and clone size; D and trimming were determined from the DNA. The sample contains some 22,000 clones, 65% to 90% of which appear only once. V lost 1 base to trimming and J lost 0 bases, with 13 bases between them. The germline V gene encodes CDR1 SQVTM and CDR2 ANQGSEA. The CDR3 is 15 residues long. The chain has TRBV29-1 and TRBJ2-7; maybe TRBD2 (6 bases). This clonotype was obtained from a woman of 80 years or more with acute or convalescent COVID-19. Source material: peripheral blood. The CDR3 loop is CSVEGVGRSSYEQYF. The CDR3 region has the DNA TGCAGCGTTGAAGGGGTGGGGAGGAGCTCCTACGAGCAGTACTTC.